This T cell receptor beta chain was sequenced for a study of regulatory T cells in long-lasting Graves disease. Study in general: Antithyroid drug use was under 3 months in newly diagnosed Graves' patients.

This clonotype has just a few counts. Its target is not known. A single base separates this from a much larger clone, so it may be a read error. This CDR3 comprises 12 residues. Germline CDR1 is MDHEN and CDR2 is SYDVKM. Overall study results and limits: TRBV28 was favored in persistent disease, as were TRBJ1-2 and TRBJ2-5.

Assembly of TCR beta libraries relied on iRepertoire HTBI primers together with Arm-PCR of CDR3 regions. TCRdb used MiXCR to reprocess the multiplex PCR reads, holding one entry per CDR3 protein. This repertoire shows approximately 250,000 distinct CDR3 sequences, 15% to 20% found once; its top ten account for 22%. This sample's time point: newly diagnosed GD, antithyroid drugs for less than 3 months. RNA isolated from PBMCs was used to make the TCR library. Tubes containing EDTA received about 9.7 milliliters of drawn peripheral blood. The sample consisted of peripheral blood mononuclear cells (PBMCs), taken at new diagnosis, from a patient treated with antithyroid drugs. V gene TRBV28 combines with J gene TRBJ2-5; D gene ambiguous. This clonotype originated in a female donor with Graves disease. The CDR3 here is CTSSPLRETQYF. In DNA form, the CDR3 reads TGTACCAGCAGTCCCCTAAGAGAGACCCAGTACTTC.